These T cell receptor beta chains were read from a single sample in a study of blood T cell repertoires in COVID-19. Data came from immunoSEQ multiplex PCR; TCRdb stores just in-frame clones and leaves some out. The sample holds about 49,000 clones, 77% seen once. The material sequenced was peripheral blood. The source is a man between 65 and 85 years old with active or convalescent COVID-19. Each CDR3 is given with its conserved first and last residue. A D gene is named only where the DNA matches it firmly. A row's size may be missing; if present it is once, few, many or a size class.

clone_size | d_call | j_call | v_call | cdr3_nt | cdr3_aa
. | TRBD1 | TRBJ1-3 | TRBV5-1 | TGCGCCAGCAGCTTGGGGACAGGGCTAAGCTCTGGAAACACCATATATTTT | CASSLGTGLSSGNTIYF
. | . | TRBJ1-1 | TRBV19 | TGTGCCAGTAGTATAGACGCTGACGGGACTGAAGCTTTCTTT | CASSIDADGTEAFF
. | TRBD1 | TRBJ2-5 | TRBV29-1 | TGCAGCGGAAGACAGGGGGGGATCCAAGAGACCCAGTACTTC | CSGRQGGIQETQYF
few | TRBD1 | TRBJ1-1 | TRBV7-3 | TGTGCCAGCAGCTTAGGCGGACAGGTGCTGAACACTGAAGCTTTCTTT | CASSLGGQVLNTEAFF
. | . | TRBJ1-5 | TRBV6-5 | TGTGCCAGCAGTTACGGGGGGGGTGGCCAGCCCCAGCATTTT | CASSYGGGGQPQHF
. | . | TRBJ2-1 | TRBV7-2 | TGTGCCAGCAGCATCGTACAGGGAAGGGAGCAGTTCTTC | CASSIVQGREQFF
. | . | TRBJ1-2 | TRBV19 | TGTGCCAGTAACTTAGGGGCAGGGGCGGACTATGGCTACACCTTC | CASNLGAGADYGYTF
. | . | TRBJ2-7 | TRBV30 | TGTGCCTGGAGTCTGGACACATCCTACGAGCAGTACTTC | CAWSLDTSYEQYF
. | . | TRBJ1-1 | TRBV7-8 | TGTGCCAGCAGCCGGAGGGCTGAAGCTTTCTTT | CASSRRAEAFF
few | . | TRBJ2-1 | TRBV11-3 | TGTGCCAGCAGCTTCGGGGATGAGCAGTTCTTC | CASSFGDEQFF
. | . | TRBJ2-1 | TRBV5-4 | TGTGCCAGCAGCCCTCCAGGGGACAATGAGCAGTTCTTC | CASSPPGDNEQFF
. | . | TRBJ1-5 | TRBV4-1 | TGCGCCAGCAGCCAACAAATGATCGGGTACTTGCGGGGCAATCAGCCCCAGCATTTT | CASSQQMIGYLRGNQPQHF
. | TRBD1 | TRBJ1-2 | TRBV27 | TGTGCCAGCAGTCCCTGGACAGGGGGCGAGCGTTATGGCTACACCTTC | CASSPWTGGERYGYTF
. | . | TRBJ1-1 | TRBV6-5 | TGTGCCAGCAGTTTGGGCAGGGGCAGGAACACTGAAGCTTTCTTT | CASSLGRGRNTEAFF
few | . | TRBJ1-2 | TRBV6-5 | TGTGCCAGCAGGAAAACAGGGAATTACGCTGGCTACACCTTC | CASRKTGNYAGYTF
many | . | TRBJ2-7 | TRBV19 | TGTGCCAGTAGTCTCAGGGTTCATCACGAGCAGTACTTC | CASSLRVHHEQYF
. | . | TRBJ1-4 | TRBV2 | TGTGCCAGCAATAGACAAGTAGGAGAAAAACTGTTTTTT | CASNRQVGEKLFF
. | . | TRBJ2-5 | TRBV7-2 | TGTGCCAGCAGCTCGGACAGAGAAGAGACCCAGTACTTC | CASSSDREETQYF
once | TRBD2 | TRBJ2-1 | TRBV14 | TGTGCCAGCAGCGAAGGACTAGCTGTTCCTGAGCAGTTCTTC | CASSEGLAVPEQFF